This TCR beta chain was sequenced for a study of CD8 T cells in Susac syndrome. After extraction with the RNeasy kit, about 0.5 to 1 ug of the RNA was reverse transcribed using random hexamers. TCRdb re-derived calls from the immunoSEQ multiplex PCR reads in MiXCR, one entry per CDR3 protein. The repertoire consists of over 130,000 distinct CDR3 sequences, with 85% to 95% occurring once and the leading ten covering around 0.12%. The T cells that were sequenced for TCR beta were CD8+ and CD4+ cells from blood. Trimming stripped 4 bases from V and 0 bases from J, with 20 bases between. Germline-derived CDR1 and CDR2 are SGHRS and YFSETQ. The CDR3 runs 18 residues.

This chain joins TRBV5-1 and TRBJ2-1, with D perhaps matching TRBD1 (8 bases). Sample: CD4+ T cells from PBMCs. The source is a human donor with multiple sclerosis. The CDR3 here is CASSHRTGRDSSYNEQFF. Written as DNA, the CDR3 is TGCGCCAGCAGCCATCGGACAGGGAGGGATAGCTCCTACAATGAGCAGTTCTTC. Full variable domain (remainder filled in from reference TRBV5-1 and TRBJ2-1): KAGVTQTPRYLIKTRGQQVTLSCSPISGHRSVSWYQQTPGQGLQFLFEYFSETQRNKGNFPGRFSGRQFSNSRSEMNVSTLELGDSALYLCASSHRTGRDSSYNEQFFGPGTRLTVL.